This TCR beta chain is from a study of STAT5B mutations in CD4+ large granular lymphocyte leukemia (dated by TCRdb to 2022 to 2024). Notes on the research overall: Among healthy controls, the CDR3 'QG' motif was associated with a particular HLA allele. The study compared the TCRbeta repertoires of patients with CD4+ T-cell large granular lymphocyte leukemia against those of healthy blood donors. Flow cytometry performed on FACSCanto II or FACSVerse showed that the purified fractions had more than 95% purity among lymphocytes. The research as a whole found: TRBV06-family usage was enriched among the top patient clones (8/27) compared with healthy controls (2/35). The data were not HLA-matched, and the higher clonality in CD4+ T-LGLL than in CD8+ T-LGLL could be due to the relatively small sample size. Each patient's main leukemic clonotypes were private, but more than 20% of these clonotypes showed up at low frequency in the non-leukemic repertoires of other patients. CD4-sorted patient repertoires appeared more clonal than healthy CD4+ repertoires, and this difference persisted after removing the putative leukemic clones.

V was cut back by 5 bases and J by 2 bases, leaving a gap of 11 bases between them. From the cysteine up to the phenylalanine, the CDR3 has a length of 14 residues. The retained sequence is limited to the CDR3, 42 bases, with the frame set at the first base. Based on the germline V gene (reference sequence), the CDR1 and CDR2 sequences are PRHDT and FYEKMQ. The healthy controls were 37 blood donors, and the buffy coats of these donors were supplied by the Finnish Red Cross blood service. All TCR-sequenced material derived from peripheral blood: patient blood samples and healthy donor buffy coats. Ficoll-Hypaque gradient centrifugation was used to isolate peripheral blood mononuclear cells. Magnetic purification was used to isolate CD4+ cells from the buffy coats of the healthy controls. The Gentra Puregene Cell and Tissue kit was used to extract genomic DNA, and a Qubit 2.0 fluorometer was used to measure the amount of genomic DNA.

As concerns this clone: There is no known antigen for this receptor. It has no much larger one-base neighbor in the sample; base qualities were not kept.

The immunoSEQ assay at survey resolution was used to sequence TCRbeta rearrangements from genomic DNA. On the study's bioinformatics: In the TCR sequencing data, the smallest productive clonotype frequency that could be detected was 2.59 x 10-5. Only productive TCRbeta rearrangements, defined as complete and in-frame sequences, were included in the analyses. Sample clonality was computed as Simpson clonality in the immunoSEQ Analyzer version 3.0. Clones were categorized by frequency as very rare, small, medium, large (1-20%) or hyperexpanded (>20%). Generation probabilities were estimated with OLGA 1.2.3, V-gene circos plots were made with VDJtools, specificities were looked up in VDJdb, and CDR3 motifs were identified with GLIPH. Not all clones reach the TCRdb copy of this immuneACCESS table, which keeps in-frame sequences only. Checked studies attribute under half of the gap to unresolved V genes and leave the rest unexplained. That table furnishes V, J and clone size, whereas the DNA furnished D and trimming. Present in this sample are over 20,000 clones, about 86% of which were seen just once. Of the sample, about 0.35% falls within the top ten clones.

The sequence was collected from a human donor in good health. The rearrangement joined TRBV13 to TRBJ2-3, with a tentative D gene TRBD2 over 6 matching bases. The sequencing input was CD4+ T cells from blood buffy coats. The sequence in DNA is TGTGCCAGCAGCCCAGGGACTCTCACAGATACGCAGTATTTT. This yields the protein CASSPGTLTDTQYF.